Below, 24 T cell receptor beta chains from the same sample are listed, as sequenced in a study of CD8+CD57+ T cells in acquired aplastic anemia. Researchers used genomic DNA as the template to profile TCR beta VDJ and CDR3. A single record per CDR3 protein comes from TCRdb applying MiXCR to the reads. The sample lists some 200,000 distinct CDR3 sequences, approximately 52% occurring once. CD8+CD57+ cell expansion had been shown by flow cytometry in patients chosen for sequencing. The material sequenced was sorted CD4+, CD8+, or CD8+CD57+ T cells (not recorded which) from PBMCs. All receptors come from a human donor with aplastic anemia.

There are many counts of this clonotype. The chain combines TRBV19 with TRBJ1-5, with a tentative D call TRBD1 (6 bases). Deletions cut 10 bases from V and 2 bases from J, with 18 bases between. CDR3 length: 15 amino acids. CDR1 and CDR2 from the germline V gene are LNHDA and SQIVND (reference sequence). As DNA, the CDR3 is TGTGCCACCGCGGGGGCTTTGGGGGGCAATCAGCCCCAGCATTTT. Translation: CATAGALGGNQPQHF. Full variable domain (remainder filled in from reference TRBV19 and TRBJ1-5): DGGITQSPKYLFRKEGQNVTLSCEQNLNHDAMYWYRQDPGQGLRLIYYSQIVNDFQKGDIAEGYSVSREKKESFPLTVTSAQKNPTAFYLCATAGALGGNQPQHFGDGTRLSIL.

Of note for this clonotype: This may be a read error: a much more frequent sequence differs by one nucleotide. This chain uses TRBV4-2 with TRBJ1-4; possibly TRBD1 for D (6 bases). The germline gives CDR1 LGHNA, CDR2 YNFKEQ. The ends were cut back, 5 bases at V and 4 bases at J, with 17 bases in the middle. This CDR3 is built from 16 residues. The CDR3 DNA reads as TGTGCCAGCAGCGCACCGACAGGCGGCGATAATGAAAAACTGTTTTTT. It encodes CASSAPTGGDNEKLFF.

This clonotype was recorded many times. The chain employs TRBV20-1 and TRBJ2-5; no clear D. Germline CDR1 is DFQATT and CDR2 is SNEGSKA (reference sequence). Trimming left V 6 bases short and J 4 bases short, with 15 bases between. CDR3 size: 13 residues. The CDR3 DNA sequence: TGCAGTGCCAAGACCACAGTATCAGAGACCCAGTACTTC. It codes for CSAKTTVSETQYF.

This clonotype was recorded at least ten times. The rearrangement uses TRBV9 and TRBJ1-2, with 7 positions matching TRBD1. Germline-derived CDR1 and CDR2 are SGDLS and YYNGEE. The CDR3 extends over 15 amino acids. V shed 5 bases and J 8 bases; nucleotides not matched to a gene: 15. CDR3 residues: CASRTNPGGPLGYTF. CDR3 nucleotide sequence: TGTGCCAGCAGGACAAACCCAGGGGGGCCCCTAGGCTACACCTTC.

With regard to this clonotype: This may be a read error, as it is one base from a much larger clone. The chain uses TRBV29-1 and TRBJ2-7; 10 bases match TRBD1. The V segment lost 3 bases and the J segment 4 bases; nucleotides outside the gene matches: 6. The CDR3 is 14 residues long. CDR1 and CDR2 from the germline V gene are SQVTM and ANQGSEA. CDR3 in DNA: TGCAGCGTTGAGAGGGGGGACAGGGGTTACGAGCAGTACTTC. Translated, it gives CSVERGDRGYEQYF.

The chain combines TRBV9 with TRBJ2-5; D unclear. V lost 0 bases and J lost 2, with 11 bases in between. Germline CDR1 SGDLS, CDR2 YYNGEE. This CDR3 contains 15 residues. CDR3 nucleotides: TGTGCCAGCAGCGTAGCTGGGCTAGTTCAAGAGACCCAGTACTTC. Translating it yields CASSVAGLVQETQYF.

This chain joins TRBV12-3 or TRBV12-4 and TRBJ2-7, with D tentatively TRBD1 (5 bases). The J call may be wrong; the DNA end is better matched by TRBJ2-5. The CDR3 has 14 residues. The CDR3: CASSLTQAQETQYF. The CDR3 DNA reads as TGTGCCAGCAGTTTAACACAGGCCCAAGAGACCCAGTACTTC.

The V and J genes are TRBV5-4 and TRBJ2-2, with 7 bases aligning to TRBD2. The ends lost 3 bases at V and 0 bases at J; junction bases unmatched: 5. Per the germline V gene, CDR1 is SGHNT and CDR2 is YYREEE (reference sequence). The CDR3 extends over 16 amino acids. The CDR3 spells CASSSGSGANTGELFF. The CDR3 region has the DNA TGTGCCAGCAGCTCGGGGAGCGGGGCGAACACCGGGGAGCTGTTTTTT.

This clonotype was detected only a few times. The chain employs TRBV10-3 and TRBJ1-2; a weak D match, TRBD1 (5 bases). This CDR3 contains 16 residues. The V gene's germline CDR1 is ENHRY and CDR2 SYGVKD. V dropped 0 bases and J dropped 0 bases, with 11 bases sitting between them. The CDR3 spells CAISESHRPPNYGYTF. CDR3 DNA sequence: TGTGCCATCAGTGAGTCCCACAGGCCTCCTAACTATGGCTACACCTTC.

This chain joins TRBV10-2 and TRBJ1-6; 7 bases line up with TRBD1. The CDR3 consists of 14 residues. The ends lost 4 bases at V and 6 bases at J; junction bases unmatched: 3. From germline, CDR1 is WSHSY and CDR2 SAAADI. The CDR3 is CASSAGQRNSPLHF. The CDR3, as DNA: TGCGCCAGCAGTGCGGGACAGCGTAATTCACCCCTCCACTTT.

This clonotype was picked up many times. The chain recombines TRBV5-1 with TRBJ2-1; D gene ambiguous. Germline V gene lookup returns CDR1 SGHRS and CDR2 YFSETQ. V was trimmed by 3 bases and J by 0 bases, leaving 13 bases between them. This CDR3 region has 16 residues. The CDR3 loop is CASSSSGRSSYNEQFF. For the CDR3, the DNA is TGCGCCAGCAGCTCATCAGGTCGGAGCTCCTACAATGAGCAGTTCTTC.

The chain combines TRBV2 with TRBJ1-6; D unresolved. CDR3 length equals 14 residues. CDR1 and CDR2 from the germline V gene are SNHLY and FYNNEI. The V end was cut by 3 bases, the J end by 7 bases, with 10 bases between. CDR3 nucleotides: TGTGCCAGCAGTGAGATGGCCAACAATTCACCCCTCCACTTT. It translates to CASSEMANNSPLHF.

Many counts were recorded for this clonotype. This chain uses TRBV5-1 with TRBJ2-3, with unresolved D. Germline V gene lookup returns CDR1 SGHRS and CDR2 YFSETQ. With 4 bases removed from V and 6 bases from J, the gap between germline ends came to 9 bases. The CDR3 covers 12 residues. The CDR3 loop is CASSRSRDTQYF. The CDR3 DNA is TGCGCCAGCAGCCGCTCCCGGGATACGCAGTATTTT.

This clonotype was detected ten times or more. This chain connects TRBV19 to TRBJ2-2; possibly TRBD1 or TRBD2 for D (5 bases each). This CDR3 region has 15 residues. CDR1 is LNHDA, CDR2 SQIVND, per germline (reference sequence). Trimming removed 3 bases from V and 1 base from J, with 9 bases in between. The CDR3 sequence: CASSMGRENTGELFF. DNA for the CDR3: TGTGCCAGTAGTATGGGACGCGAGAACACCGGGGAGCTGTTTTTT.

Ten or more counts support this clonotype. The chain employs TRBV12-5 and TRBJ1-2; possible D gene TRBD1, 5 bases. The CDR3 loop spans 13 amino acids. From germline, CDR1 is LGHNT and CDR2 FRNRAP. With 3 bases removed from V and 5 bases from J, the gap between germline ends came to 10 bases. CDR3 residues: CASGFLGEYGYTF. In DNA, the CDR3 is TGTGCTAGTGGTTTCTTGGGGGAGTATGGCTACACCTTC.

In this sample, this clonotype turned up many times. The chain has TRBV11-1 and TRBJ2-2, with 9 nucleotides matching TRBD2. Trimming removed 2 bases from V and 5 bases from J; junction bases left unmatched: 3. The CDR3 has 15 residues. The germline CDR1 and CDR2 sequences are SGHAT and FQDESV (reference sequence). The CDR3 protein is CASSLKSGGTGELFF. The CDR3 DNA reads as TGTGCCAGCAGCTTAAAGAGCGGGGGGACCGGGGAGCTGTTTTTT.

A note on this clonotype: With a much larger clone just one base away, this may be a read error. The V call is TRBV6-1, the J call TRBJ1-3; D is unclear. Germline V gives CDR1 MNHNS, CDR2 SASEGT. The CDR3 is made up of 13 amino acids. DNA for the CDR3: TGTGCCAGCTCCATGGATCCTGGAAACACCATGTATTTT. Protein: CASSMDPGNTMYF.

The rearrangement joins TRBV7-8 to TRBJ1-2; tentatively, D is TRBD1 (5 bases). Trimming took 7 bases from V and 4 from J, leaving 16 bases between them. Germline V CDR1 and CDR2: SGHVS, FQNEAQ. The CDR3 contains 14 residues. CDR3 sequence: CASTAYQGAYGYTF. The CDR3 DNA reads TGTGCCAGCACCGCCTACCAGGGAGCCTATGGCTACACCTTC.

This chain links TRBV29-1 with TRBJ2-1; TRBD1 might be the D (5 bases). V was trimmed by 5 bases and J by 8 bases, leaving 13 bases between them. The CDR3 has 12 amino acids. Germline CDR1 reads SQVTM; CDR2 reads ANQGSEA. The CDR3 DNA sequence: TGCAGCGTTCGCCAGGGCGGAGATGAGCAGTTCTTC. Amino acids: CSVRQGGDEQFF.

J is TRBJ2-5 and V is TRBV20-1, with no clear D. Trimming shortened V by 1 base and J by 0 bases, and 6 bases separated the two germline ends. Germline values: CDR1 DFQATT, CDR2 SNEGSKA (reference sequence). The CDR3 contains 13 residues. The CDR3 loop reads CSARGANQETQYF. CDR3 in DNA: TGCAGTGCTAGAGGGGCAAACCAAGAGACCCAGTACTTC.

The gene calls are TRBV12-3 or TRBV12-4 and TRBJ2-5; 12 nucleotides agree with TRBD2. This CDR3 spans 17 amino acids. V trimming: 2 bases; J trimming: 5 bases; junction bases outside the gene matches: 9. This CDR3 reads CASSLSTSGRIAETQYF. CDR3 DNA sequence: TGTGCCAGCAGTTTATCAACTAGCGGGAGGATCGCGGAGACCCAGTACTTC.

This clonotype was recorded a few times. The CDR3 protein is CASRKGFNPFYEQYF. The CDR3 DNA is TGTGCCAGCAGGAAGGGTTTCAACCCGTTCTACGAGCAGTACTTC. This chain joins TRBV27 and TRBJ2-7; no clear D gene. V lost 6 bases and J lost 3, with 18 bases in between. CDR3 length equals 15 residues. The germline CDR1 and CDR2 sequences are MNHEY and SMNVEV (reference sequence).

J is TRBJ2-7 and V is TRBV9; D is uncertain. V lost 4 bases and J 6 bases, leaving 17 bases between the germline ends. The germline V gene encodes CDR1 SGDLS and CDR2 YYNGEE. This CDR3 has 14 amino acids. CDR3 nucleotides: TGTGCCAGCAGCCCAGGTGGGGTCTTGGGCGAGCAGTACTTC. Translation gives CASSPGGVLGEQYF. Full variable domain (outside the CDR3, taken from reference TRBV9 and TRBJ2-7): DSGVTQTPKHLITATGQRVTLRCSPRSGDLSVYWYQQSLDQGLQFLIQYYNGEERAKGNILERFSAQQFPDLHSELNLSSLELGDSALYFCASSPGGVLGEQYFGPGTRLTVT.

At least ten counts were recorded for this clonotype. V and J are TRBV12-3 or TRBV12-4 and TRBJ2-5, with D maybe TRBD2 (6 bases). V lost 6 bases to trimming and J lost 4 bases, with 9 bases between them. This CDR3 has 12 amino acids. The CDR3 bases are TGTGCCAGCAGGGTGGGGGGAGAGACCCAGTACTTC. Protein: CASRVGGETQYF.